This T cell receptor beta chain was recovered during a study of T-cell memory formation after mild COVID-19. Overall study findings and caveats: CM and EM subsets held most contracting CD4+ clones; EMRA held CD8+ ones.

This clonotype was seen a handful of times. Its specificity is not known. TCRdb called the 5' RACE reads again in MiXCR, with one record for every CDR3 protein. The repertoire holds 150,000 or so distinct CDR3 sequences, about 15% seen once, with roughly 13% in the top ten. CDR3 size: 14 residues. V lost 6 bases and J lost 0, with 8 bases in between. Germline V gives CDR1 SGHTA, CDR2 FQGTGA. This clonotype was sampled from an adult woman who had mild COVID-19 (a few samples of this study predate the infection). Cell type and time point are not known. The rearrangement links TRBV7-3 to TRBJ2-2, with D perhaps TRBD1 (6 bases). The sample consisted of PBMCs or a T cell subset sorted from them (not recorded which). Here the CDR3 reads CASRTGSNTGELFF. The CDR3 DNA is TGTGCCAGCAGGACAGGTTCGAACACCGGGGAGCTGTTTTTT. Full variable domain (remainder filled in from reference TRBV7-3 and TRBJ2-2): GAGVSQTPSNKVTEKGKYVELRCDPISGHTALYWYRQSLGQGPEFLIYFQGTGAADDSGLPNDRFFAVRPEGSVSTLKIQRTERGDSAVYLCASRTGSNTGELFFGEGSRLTVL.